Described below is a single T cell receptor (beta chain) sequence and its context. The sample originates from a study of blood T cell repertoires in COVID-19. Method: immunoSEQ multiplex PCR; TCRdb's copy keeps in-frame clones and lacks some. The table has under 200,000 clones, roughly 91% seen once. The ends lost 5 bases at V and 4 bases at J; junction bases unmatched: 11. Germline lookup yields CDR1 MDHEN and CDR2 SYDVKM. This CDR3 spans 15 amino acids. Sequenced: peripheral blood. The sequence was obtained from a man in his forties with active or convalescent COVID-19. The V call is TRBV28, the J call TRBJ2-7; 7 bases match TRBD2. In DNA, the CDR3 is TGTGCCAGCAGTCCAGGTGGGCAGCGGGATTACGAGCAGTACTTC. Its protein is CASSPGGQRDYEQYF.